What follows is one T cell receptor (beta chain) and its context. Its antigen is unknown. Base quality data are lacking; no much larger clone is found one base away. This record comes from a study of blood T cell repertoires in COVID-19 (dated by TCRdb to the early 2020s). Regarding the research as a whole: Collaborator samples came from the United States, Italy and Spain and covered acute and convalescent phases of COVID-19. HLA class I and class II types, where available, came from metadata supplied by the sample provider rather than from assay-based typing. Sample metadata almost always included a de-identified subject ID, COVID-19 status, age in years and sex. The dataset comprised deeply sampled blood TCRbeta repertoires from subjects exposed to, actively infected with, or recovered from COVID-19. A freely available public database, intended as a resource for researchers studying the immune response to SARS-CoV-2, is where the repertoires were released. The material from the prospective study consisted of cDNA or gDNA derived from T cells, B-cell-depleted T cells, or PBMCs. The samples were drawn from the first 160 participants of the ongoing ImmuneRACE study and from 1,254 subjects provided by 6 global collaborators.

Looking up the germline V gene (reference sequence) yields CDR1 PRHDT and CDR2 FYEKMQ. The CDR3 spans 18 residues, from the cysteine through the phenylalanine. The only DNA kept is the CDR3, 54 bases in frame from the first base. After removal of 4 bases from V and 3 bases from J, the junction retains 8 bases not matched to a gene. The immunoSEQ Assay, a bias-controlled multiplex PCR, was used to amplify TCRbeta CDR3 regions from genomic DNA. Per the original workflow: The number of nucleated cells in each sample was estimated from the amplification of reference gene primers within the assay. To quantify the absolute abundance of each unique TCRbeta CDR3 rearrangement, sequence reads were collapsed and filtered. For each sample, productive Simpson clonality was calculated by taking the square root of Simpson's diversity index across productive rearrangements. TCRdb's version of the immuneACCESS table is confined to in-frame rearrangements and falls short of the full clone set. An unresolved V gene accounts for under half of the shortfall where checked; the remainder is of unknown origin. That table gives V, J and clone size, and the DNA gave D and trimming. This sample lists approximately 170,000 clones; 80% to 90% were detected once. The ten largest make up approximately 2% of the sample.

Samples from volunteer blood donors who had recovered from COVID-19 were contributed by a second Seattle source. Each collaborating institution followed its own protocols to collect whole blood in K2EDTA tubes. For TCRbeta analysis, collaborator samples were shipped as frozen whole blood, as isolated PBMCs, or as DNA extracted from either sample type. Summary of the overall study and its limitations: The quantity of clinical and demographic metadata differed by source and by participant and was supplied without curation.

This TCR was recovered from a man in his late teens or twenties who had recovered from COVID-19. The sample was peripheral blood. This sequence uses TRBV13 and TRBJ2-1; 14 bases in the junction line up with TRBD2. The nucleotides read TGTGCCAGCAGCTCTGGGACTAGCGGGAGAGAATACTACAATGAGCAGTTCTTC. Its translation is CASSSGTSGREYYNEQFF.